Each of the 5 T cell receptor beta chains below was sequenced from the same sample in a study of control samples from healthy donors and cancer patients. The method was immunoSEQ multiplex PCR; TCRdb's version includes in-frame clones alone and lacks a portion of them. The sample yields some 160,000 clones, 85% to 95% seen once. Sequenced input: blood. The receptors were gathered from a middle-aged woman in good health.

The CDR3 nucleotides read TGTGCCAGCAGTTACCCCTCGGGGACAGGGTTCAATCAGCCCCAGCATTTT. Its protein is CASSYPSGTGFNQPQHF. This chain links TRBV6-2 or TRBV6-3 with TRBJ1-5; 9 bases align to TRBD1. The CDR3 loop spans 17 amino acids. CDR1 is MNHEY, CDR2 SVGEGT, per germline. V lost 2 bases, J lost 3 bases, and 8 bases stayed unmatched.

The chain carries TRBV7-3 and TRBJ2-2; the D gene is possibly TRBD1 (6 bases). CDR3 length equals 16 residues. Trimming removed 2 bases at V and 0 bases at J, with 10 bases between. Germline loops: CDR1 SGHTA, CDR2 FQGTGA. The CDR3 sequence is CASSLLGGPNTGELFF. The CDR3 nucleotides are TGTGCCAGCAGCTTATTAGGGGGACCGAACACCGGGGAGCTGTTTTTT.

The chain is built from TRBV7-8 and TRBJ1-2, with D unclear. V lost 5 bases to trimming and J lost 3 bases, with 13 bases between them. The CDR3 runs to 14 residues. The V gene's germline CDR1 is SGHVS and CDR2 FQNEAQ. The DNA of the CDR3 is TGTGCCAGCAGCCCCCGGGAAGGAGACTATGGCTACACCTTC. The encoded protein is CASSPREGDYGYTF.

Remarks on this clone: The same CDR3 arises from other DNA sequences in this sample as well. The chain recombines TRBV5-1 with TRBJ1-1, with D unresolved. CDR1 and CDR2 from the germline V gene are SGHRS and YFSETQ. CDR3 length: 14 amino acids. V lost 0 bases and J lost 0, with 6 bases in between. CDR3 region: CASSLGQVNTEAFF. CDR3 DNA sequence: TGCGCCAGCAGCTTGGGGCAGGTGAACACTGAAGCTTTCTTT.

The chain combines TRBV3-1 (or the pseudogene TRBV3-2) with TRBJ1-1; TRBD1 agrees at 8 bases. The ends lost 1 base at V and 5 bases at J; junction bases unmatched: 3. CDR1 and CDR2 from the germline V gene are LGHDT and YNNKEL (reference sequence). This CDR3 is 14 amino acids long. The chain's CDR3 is CASSQGTGWTEAFF. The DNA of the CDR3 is TGTGCCAGCAGCCAAGGGACAGGGTGGACTGAAGCTTTCTTT.